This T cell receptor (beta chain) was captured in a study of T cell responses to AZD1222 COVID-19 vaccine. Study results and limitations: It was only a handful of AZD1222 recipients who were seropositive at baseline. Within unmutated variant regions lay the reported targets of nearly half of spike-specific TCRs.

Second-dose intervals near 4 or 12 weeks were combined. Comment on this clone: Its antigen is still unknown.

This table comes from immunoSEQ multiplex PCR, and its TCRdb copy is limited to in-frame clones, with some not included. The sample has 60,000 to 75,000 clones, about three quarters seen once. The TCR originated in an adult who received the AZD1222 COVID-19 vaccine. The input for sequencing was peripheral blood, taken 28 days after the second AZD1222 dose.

This chain's CDR3 is CASSLGLSGNTIYF. The CDR3 DNA reads as TGTGCCAGCAGCTTGGGGCTCTCTGGAAACACCATATATTTT. The chain uses TRBV5-4 and TRBJ1-3, with unresolved D. The CDR3 loop spans 14 amino acids. V dropped 0 bases and J dropped 0 bases, with 4 bases sitting between them. Germline CDR1 and CDR2: SGHNT and YYREEE (reference sequence).